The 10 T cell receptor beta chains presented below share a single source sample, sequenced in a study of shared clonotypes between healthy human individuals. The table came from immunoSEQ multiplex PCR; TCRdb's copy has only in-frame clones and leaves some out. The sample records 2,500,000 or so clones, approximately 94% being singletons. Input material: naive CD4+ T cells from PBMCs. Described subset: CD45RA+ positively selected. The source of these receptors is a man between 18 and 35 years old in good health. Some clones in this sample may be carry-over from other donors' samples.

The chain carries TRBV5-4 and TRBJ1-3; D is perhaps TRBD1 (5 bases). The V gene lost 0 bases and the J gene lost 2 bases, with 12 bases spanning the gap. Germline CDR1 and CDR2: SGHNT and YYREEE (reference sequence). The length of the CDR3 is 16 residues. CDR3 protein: CASSLAPGATGNTIYF. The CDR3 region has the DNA TGTGCCAGCAGCTTGGCGCCTGGGGCAACTGGAAACACCATATATTTT. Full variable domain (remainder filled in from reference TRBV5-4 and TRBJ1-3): ETGVTQSPTHLIKTRGQQVTLRCSSQSGHNTVSWYQQALGQGPQFIFQYYREEENGRGNFPPRFSGLQFPNYSSELNVNALELDDSALYLCASSLAPGATGNTIYFGEGSWLTVV.

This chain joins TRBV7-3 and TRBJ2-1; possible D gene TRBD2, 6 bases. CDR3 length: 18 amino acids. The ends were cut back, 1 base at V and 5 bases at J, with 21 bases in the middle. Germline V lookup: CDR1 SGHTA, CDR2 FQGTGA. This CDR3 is CASSLIPLRGRADNEQFF. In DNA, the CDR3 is TGTGCCAGCAGCTTAATTCCCCTTCGGGGGAGAGCCGACAATGAGCAGTTCTTC.

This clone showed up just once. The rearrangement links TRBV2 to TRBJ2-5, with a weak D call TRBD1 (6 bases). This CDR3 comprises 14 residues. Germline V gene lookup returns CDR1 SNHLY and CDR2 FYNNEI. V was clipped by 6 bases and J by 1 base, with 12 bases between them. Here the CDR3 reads CASSKTGPQETQYF. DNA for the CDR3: TGTGCCAGCAGCAAGACAGGCCCCCAAGAGACCCAGTACTTC.

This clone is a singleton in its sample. This CDR3 reads CASSSTGARVGETQYF. The CDR3 DNA is TGTGCCAGCAGCTCGACAGGTGCGCGCGTAGGAGAGACCCAGTACTTC. The rearrangement links TRBV7-9 to TRBJ2-5; the D gene is possibly TRBD1 (6 bases). V lost 4 bases and J lost 4, with 19 bases in between. Germline V gives CDR1 SEHNR, CDR2 FQNEAQ (reference sequence). CDR3 size: 16 residues.

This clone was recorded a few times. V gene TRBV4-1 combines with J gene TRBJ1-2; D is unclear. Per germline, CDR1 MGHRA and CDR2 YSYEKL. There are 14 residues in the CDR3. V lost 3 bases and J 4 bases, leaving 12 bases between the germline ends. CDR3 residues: CASSHIAPVYGYTF. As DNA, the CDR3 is TGCGCCAGCAGCCATATCGCCCCGGTCTATGGCTACACCTTC.

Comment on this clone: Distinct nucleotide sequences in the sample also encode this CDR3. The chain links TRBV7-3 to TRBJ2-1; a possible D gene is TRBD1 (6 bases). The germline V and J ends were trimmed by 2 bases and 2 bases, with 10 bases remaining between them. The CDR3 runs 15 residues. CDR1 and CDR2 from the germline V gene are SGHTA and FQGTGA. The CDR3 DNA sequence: TGTGCCAGCAGCTTAGGGGCAGGGGCCTACAATGAGCAGTTCTTC. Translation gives CASSLGAGAYNEQFF.

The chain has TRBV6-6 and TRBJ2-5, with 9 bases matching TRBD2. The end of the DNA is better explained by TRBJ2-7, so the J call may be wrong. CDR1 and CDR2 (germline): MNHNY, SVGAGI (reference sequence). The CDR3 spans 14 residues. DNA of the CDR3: TGTGCCAGCAGACTGACTAGCGGCCCATACGAGCAGTACTTC. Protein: CASRLTSGPYEQYF.

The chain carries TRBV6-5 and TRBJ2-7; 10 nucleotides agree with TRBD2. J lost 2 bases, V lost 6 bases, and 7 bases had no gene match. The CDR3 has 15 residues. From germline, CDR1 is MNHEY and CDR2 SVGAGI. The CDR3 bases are TGTGCCAGCAGCCCTAGCGGGAGAGGGGCCTACGAGCAGTACTTC. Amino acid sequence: CASSPSGRGAYEQYF.

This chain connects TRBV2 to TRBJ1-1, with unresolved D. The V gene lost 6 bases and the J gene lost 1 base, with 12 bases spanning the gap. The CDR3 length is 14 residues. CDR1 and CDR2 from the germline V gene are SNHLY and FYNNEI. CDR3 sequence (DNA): TGTGCCAGCAGAGATCGGTCTGAGAACACTGAAGCTTTCTTT. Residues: CASRDRSENTEAFF.

CDR3 sequence: CASSPTTGADTQYF. The CDR3 coding sequence is TGTGCCAGCAGCCCCACGACAGGGGCAGATACGCAGTATTTT. The chain couples TRBV5-4 to TRBJ2-3; 8 bases are shared with TRBD1. The germline V gene has CDR1 SGHNT and CDR2 YYREEE (reference sequence). The length of the CDR3 is 14 residues. Trimming cost V 4 bases and J 4 bases; bases outside gene matches: 5.